The 25 T cell receptor beta chains below all came from one sample that was sequenced in a study of OX40 agonist ivuxolimab in advanced cancers. Sequencing was performed with immunoSEQ multiplex PCR; in TCRdb, only in-frame clones are kept and a portion is missing. The table has about 35,000 clones, 80% to 95% seen once; the top ten hold roughly a third. Sequenced material: CD4+ or CD8+ T cells sorted from blood, taken in a trial of the OX40 agonist ivuxolimab. These receptors were taken from an adult with an advanced solid tumor such as melanoma, head and neck, liver or kidney cancer.

The V call is TRBV28, the J call TRBJ2-2; D unresolved. Trimming took off 6 bases at V and 1 base at J, with 15 bases between the two ends. The CDR3 is made up of 16 amino acids. The germline gives CDR1 MDHEN, CDR2 SYDVKM. The CDR3 DNA follows: TGTGCCAGCAGATCCTCCGAACATCTGAACACCGGGGAGCTGTTTTTT. This translates into CASRSSEHLNTGELFF.

The rearrangement links TRBV4-3 to TRBJ2-3; D call uncertain. Between the trimmed V and J ends, which lost 0 bases and 1 base, there was a span of 20 bases. CDR1 and CDR2 (germline): LGHNA, YSLEER. The CDR3 runs to 19 residues. The CDR3 sequence: CASSQDGVPDTEGTDTQYF. The DNA of the CDR3 is TGCGCCAGCAGCCAAGATGGGGTCCCGGATACTGAGGGCACAGATACGCAGTATTTT.

This chain links TRBV28 with TRBJ1-1, with no clear D. Trimming cost V 6 bases and J 0 bases, with 20 bases left between them. CDR1 is MDHEN, CDR2 SYDVKM, per germline. This CDR3 has 17 amino acids. The CDR3 sequence: CASSTPQATVMNTEAFF. The CDR3, as DNA: TGTGCCAGCAGCACCCCGCAGGCGACCGTCATGAACACTGAAGCTTTCTTT.

In DNA form, the CDR3 reads TGTGCCAGCAGCTTAGGTTATAATTCACCCCTCCACTTT. It yields the protein CASSLGYNSPLHF. V gene TRBV11-2 combines with J gene TRBJ1-6; no clear D gene. Per the germline V gene, CDR1 is SGHAT and CDR2 is FQNNGV. CDR3 length: 13 residues. With 1 base removed from V and 4 bases from J, the gap between germline ends came to 2 bases.

The rearrangement uses TRBV27 and TRBJ2-7; maybe TRBD1 (6 bases). V lost 1 base to trimming and J lost 3 bases, with 13 bases between them. The V gene's germline CDR1 is MNHEY and CDR2 SMNVEV (reference sequence). This CDR3 is built from 15 residues. The CDR3 nucleotides read TGTGCCAGCAGTTTATTGGCCCAGGGGTTCTACGAGCAGTACTTC. Its protein is CASSLLAQGFYEQYF.

The chain uses TRBV28 and TRBJ2-7; D tentatively reads TRBD1 or TRBD2 (6 bases each). The CDR3 covers 13 residues. V gave up 5 bases and J gave up 2 bases, with 10 bases separating them. The germline V gene has CDR1 MDHEN and CDR2 SYDVKM. CDR3: CASSRGTPYEQYF. DNA of the CDR3: TGTGCCAGCAGTCGGGGGACACCCTACGAGCAGTACTTC.

The chain couples TRBV13 to TRBJ1-1, with 8 positions matching TRBD1. J gave up 4 bases and V 4 bases, and 8 bases lay outside the gene matches. The CDR3 has 15 amino acids. From germline, CDR1 is PRHDT and CDR2 FYEKMQ (reference sequence). The CDR3 sequence is CASSSLGQGVTEAFF. The CDR3 bases are TGTGCCAGCAGCTCCCTCGGACAGGGCGTCACTGAAGCTTTCTTT.

This rearrangement joins TRBV4-1 to TRBJ1-1, with TRBD1 matching over 7 bases. This CDR3 contains 18 residues. Trimming removed 0 bases from V and 3 bases from J; junction bases left unmatched: 13. Germline V gene lookup returns CDR1 MGHRA and CDR2 YSYEKL. The CDR3 reads CASSQELPGTVADTEAFF. In DNA form, the CDR3 reads TGCGCCAGCAGCCAAGAGCTCCCCGGGACAGTGGCGGACACTGAAGCTTTCTTT.

The V call is TRBV7-2, the J call TRBJ2-2, with 13 bases aligning to TRBD2. This CDR3 comprises 17 residues. The J segment lost 6 bases and the V segment lost 4 bases, leaving 8 bases of the junction unmatched. The germline V gene has CDR1 SGHTA and CDR2 FQGNSA. The CDR3 DNA follows: TGTGCCAGCAGCTACCCCGGACTAGCGGGAGTATCCGGGGAGCTGTTTTTT. This encodes CASSYPGLAGVSGELFF.

The chain joins TRBV7-9 to TRBJ2-7; D gene uncertain. The germline V gene encodes CDR1 SEHNR and CDR2 FQNEAQ (reference sequence). V lost 4 bases and J lost 4, with 14 bases in between. The CDR3 sequence is 14 residues long. The CDR3 nucleotides are TGTGCCAGCAGCTCGAATACGGCGGAGTACGAGCAGTACTTC. Its protein product is CASSSNTAEYEQYF. Supplemented by reference TRBV7-9 and TRBJ2-7, the full variable domain reads DTGVSQNPRHKITKRGQNVTFRCDPISEHNRLYWYRQTLGQGPEFLTYFQNEAQLEKSRLLSDRFSAERPKGSFSTLEIQRTEQGDSAMYLCASSSNTAEYEQYFGPGTRLTVT.

A note on this clone: The DNA is omitted, as the CDR3 cannot be located on it reliably, and the CDR3 follows TCRdb's listing. The chain combines TRBV9 with TRBJ1-4; the table's D call of TRBD1 was not tested on the DNA. The germline V gene encodes CDR1 SGDLS and CDR2 YYNGEE. 13 amino acids form the CDR3, both terminal residues included. CDR3 amino acids: CASSVEKTVNCFF.

The chain has TRBV4-1 and TRBJ1-5; no clear D. V shed 1 base and J shed 3 bases, with 10 bases lying between them. The CDR3 has 15 residues. Per the germline V gene, CDR1 is MGHRA and CDR2 is YSYEKL. In nucleotides, the CDR3 is TGCGCCAGCAGCCAAGTGAGGGCGTTCAATCAGCCCCAGCATTTT. Its protein is CASSQVRAFNQPQHF.

The chain has TRBV7-8 and TRBJ2-1, with D uncertain. V was trimmed by 1 base and J by 2 bases, leaving 3 bases between them. This CDR3 has 13 amino acids. The V gene's germline CDR1 is SGHVS and CDR2 FQNEAQ. In nucleotides, the CDR3 is TGTGCCAGCAGCTTAGTTACCTACAATGAGCAGTTCTTC. It yields the protein CASSLVTYNEQFF.

The CDR3 reads CASVKQGDRSYEQYF. The CDR3 nucleotides are TGTGCCAGCGTCAAGCAGGGGGACAGAAGCTACGAGCAGTACTTC. The chain links TRBV7-9 to TRBJ2-7; TRBD1 aligns across 7 bases. The CDR3 consists of 15 residues. The trim removed 8 bases at V and 3 bases at J, leaving 13 bases unmatched. Germline lookup yields CDR1 SEHNR and CDR2 FQNEAQ (reference sequence).

This chain uses TRBV6-5 with TRBJ2-7; TRBD2 is a possible D gene (7 bases). CDR3 length: 15 residues. The germline V and J ends were trimmed by 2 bases and 5 bases, with 16 bases remaining between them. The germline V gene encodes CDR1 MNHEY and CDR2 SVGAGI. This CDR3 reads CASSYRTAAGDEQYF. Here the CDR3 DNA reads TGTGCCAGCAGTTACCGGACAGCGGCGGGAGACGAGCAGTACTTC.

The gene calls are TRBV4-3 and TRBJ2-1; tentatively, D is TRBD2 (5 bases). The CDR3 contains 15 residues. Germline CDR1 and CDR2: LGHNA and YSLEER. V lost 0 bases and J lost 7, with 13 bases in between. The DNA for the CDR3 is TGCGCCAGCAGCCAAGATGGGAACAGACTAAATGAGCAGTTCTTC. Amino acid sequence: CASSQDGNRLNEQFF.

The rearrangement uses TRBV27 and TRBJ1-1; possibly TRBD1 for D (5 bases). This CDR3 contains 16 residues. Germline V gene lookup returns CDR1 MNHEY and CDR2 SMNVEV (reference sequence). The germline V and J ends were trimmed by 4 bases and 4 bases, with 19 bases remaining between them. CDR3 sequence reads: CASSSVAGDGGTEAFF. CDR3 DNA: TGTGCCAGCAGTTCGGTCGCGGGGGATGGAGGCACTGAAGCTTTCTTT.

V usage is TRBV2 and J usage is TRBJ2-3; D is perhaps TRBD2 (5 bases). The CDR3 is 14 residues long. The V end was cut by 6 bases, the J end by 6 bases, with 16 bases between. The germline V gene encodes CDR1 SNHLY and CDR2 FYNNEI. CDR3 coding DNA: TGTGCCAGCAGATTAGCGCGCCCGGGGGATACGCAGTATTTT. Protein sequence: CASRLARPGDTQYF. Filled out from reference TRBV2 and TRBJ2-3, the complete variable domain reads EPEVTQTPSHQVTQMGQEVILRCVPISNHLYFYWYRQILGQKVEFLVSFYNNEISEKSEIFDDQFSVERPDGSNFTLKIRSTKLEDSAMYFCASRLARPGDTQYFGPGTRLTVL.

This chain joins TRBV5-6 and TRBJ1-2, with D perhaps matching TRBD1 (5 bases). V was clipped by 6 bases and J by 5 bases, with 23 bases between them. Germline CDR1 is SGHDT and CDR2 is YYEEEE. This CDR3 region has 16 residues. In DNA form, the CDR3 reads TGTGCCAGCACCCCGGCGGGAGGGGAATTCCGGTATGGCTACACCTTC. This gives the protein CASTPAGGEFRYGYTF.

Turning to this clone: The junction departs from germline at one end; a sequencing error may be responsible. This chain joins TRBV14 and TRBJ2-3; D is perhaps TRBD1 (6 bases). The CDR3 length is 16 residues. Germline assignment: CDR1 SGHDN and CDR2 FVKESK. Here the CDR3 DNA reads TGTGCCAGCAGCCAAACGATCACAAAGGGACACACCCCTAAGAATTTT. Protein product: CASSQTITKGHTPKNF.

The V and J genes are TRBV9 and TRBJ2-3, with unresolved D. Between the trimmed V and J ends, which lost 0 bases and 3 bases, there was a span of 8 bases. Looked up from germline, CDR1 is SGDLS and CDR2 is YYNGEE. The CDR3 has 14 amino acids. The CDR3 bases are TGTGCCAGCAGCGTAGGGCGGTGGACAGATACGCAGTATTTT. This gives the protein CASSVGRWTDTQYF.

V gene TRBV19 combines with J gene TRBJ2-1, with D unresolved. Trimming took 2 bases from V and 0 from J, leaving 8 bases between them. This CDR3 comprises 15 residues. Looked up from germline, CDR1 is LNHDA and CDR2 is SQIVND (reference sequence). The CDR3 sequence: CASSIQASSYNEQFF. CDR3 nucleotide sequence: TGTGCCAGTAGTATACAGGCGAGCTCCTACAATGAGCAGTTCTTC.

The chain has TRBV12-5 and TRBJ2-2; D might be TRBD1 (6 bases). CDR1 LGHNT and CDR2 FRNRAP come from the germline V gene. Trimming removed 8 bases from V and 3 bases from J, with 13 bases in between. The CDR3 contains 14 residues. DNA for the CDR3: TGTGCTAGTTCAAGGGACACATACACCGGGGAGCTGTTTTTT. Translating gives CASSRDTYTGELFF. Supplemented by reference TRBV12-5 and TRBJ2-2, the full variable domain reads DARVTQTPRHKVTEMGQEVTMRCQPILGHNTVFWYRQTMMQGLELLAYFRNRAPLDDSGMPKDRFSAEMPDATLATLKIQPSEPRDSAVYFCASSRDTYTGELFFGEGSRLTVL.

The genes are TRBV30 and TRBJ1-2; D is uncertain. The germline V gene encodes CDR1 GTSNPN and CDR2 SVGIG (reference sequence). The CDR3 covers 14 residues. The germline V and J ends were trimmed by 1 base and 3 bases, with 12 bases remaining between them. The CDR3, as DNA: TGTGCCTGGAGTGGAGGTCTGAGGGACTATGGCTACACCTTC. This gives the protein CAWSGGLRDYGYTF.

The chain joins TRBV29-1 to TRBJ2-1; possibly TRBD2 for D (6 bases). The germline V and J ends were trimmed by 7 bases and 0 bases, with 13 bases remaining between them. The CDR3 extends over 14 amino acids. Germline V lookup: CDR1 SQVTM, CDR2 ANQGSEA. CDR3 nucleotide sequence: TGCAGCGGCATAGCGGAGGGCTCCTACAATGAGCAGTTCTTC. Its protein is CSGIAEGSYNEQFF.